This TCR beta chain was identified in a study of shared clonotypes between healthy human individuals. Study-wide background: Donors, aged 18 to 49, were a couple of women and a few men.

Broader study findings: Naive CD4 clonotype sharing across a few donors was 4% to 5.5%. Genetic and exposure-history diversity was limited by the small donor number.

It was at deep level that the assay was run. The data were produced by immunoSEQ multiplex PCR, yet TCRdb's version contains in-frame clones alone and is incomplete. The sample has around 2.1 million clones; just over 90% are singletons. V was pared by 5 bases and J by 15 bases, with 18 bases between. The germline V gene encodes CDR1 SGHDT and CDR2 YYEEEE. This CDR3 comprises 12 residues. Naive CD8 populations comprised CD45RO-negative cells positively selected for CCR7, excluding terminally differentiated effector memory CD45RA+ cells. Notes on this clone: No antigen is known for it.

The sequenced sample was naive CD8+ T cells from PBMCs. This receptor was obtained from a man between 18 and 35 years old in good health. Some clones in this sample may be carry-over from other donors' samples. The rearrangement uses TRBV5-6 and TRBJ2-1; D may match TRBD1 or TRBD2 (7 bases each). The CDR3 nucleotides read TGTGCCAGCAGTTACCAGGGGGGGTACCGGTTCTTC. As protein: CASSYQGGYRFF. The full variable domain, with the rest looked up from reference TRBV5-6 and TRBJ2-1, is DAGVTQSPTHLIKTRGQQVTLRCSPKSGHDTVSWYQQALGQGPQFIFQYYEEEERQRGNFPDRFSGHQFPNYSSELNVNALLLGDSALYLCASSYQGGYRFFGPGTRLTVL.